This T cell receptor beta chain stems from a study of cytomegalovirus exposure and HLA in healthy donors. PCR used 60 Vbeta primers and 13 Jbeta primers. Assay used: immunoSEQ multiplex PCR; TCRdb lists only in-frame clones, some missing. The data hold more than 200,000 clones, with less than 85% observed a single time. Germline V lookup: CDR1 ENHRY, CDR2 SYGVKD. V lost 8 bases, J lost 4 bases, and 18 bases lay in between. The CDR3 runs to 15 residues. The J gene is TRBJ1-5, the V gene TRBV10-3, with D possibly being TRBD1 (6 bases). This receptor was obtained from a girl aged 2-10 years in good health and CMV-seronegative. Specimen: PBMCs. The CDR3 region has the DNA TGTGCCATCGGGGGGGTGGGACACCTTAATCAGCCCCAGCATTTT. Residues: CAIGGVGHLNQPQHF.